Here is one T cell receptor beta chain with its context. Its target is not known. The data belong to a study of cytomegalovirus exposure and HLA in healthy donors. Study observations and caveats: TCR beta V segments were, for the most part, productive about 87% or about 30% of the time in an earlier analysis. Judged likely to be a sequencing artifact was a cluster of highly shared sequence variants. Reports described diagnosis of cytomegalovirus status by the classifier as highly specific and sensitive. Later analysis identified about 18,000 TCR beta sequences associated with HLA alleles, using a false discovery rate threshold of 0.05.

With 60 Vbeta and 13 Jbeta primers, the PCR was carried out. Generated by immunoSEQ multiplex PCR, the TCRdb table keeps only in-frame clones and is missing some. The sample has approximately 120,000 clones; around 78% are singletons. Germline loops: CDR1 SNHLY, CDR2 FYNNEI. The CDR3 is 15 amino acids. The V end lost 3 bases, the J end lost 0 bases, and 8 bases lay between the germline ends. The clonotype was recovered from a man aged 35 to 55 in good health and CMV-seronegative. This chain uses TRBV2 with TRBJ1-4, with D uncertain. The sample was PBMCs. In DNA, the CDR3 is TGTGCCAGCAGTGAGCGCGGGCCAACTAATGAAAAACTGTTTTTT. It codes for CASSERGPTNEKLFF.